These 11 T cell receptor beta chains originate from one sample sequenced in a study of cytomegalovirus exposure and HLA in healthy donors. PCR used 60 Vbeta primers and 13 Jbeta primers. Measured with immunoSEQ multiplex PCR; TCRdb has only the in-frame clones, and not every one. The top ten clones hold less than 2% of a sample with about 210,000 clones, roughly 85% of them seen once. The sample taken for sequencing was PBMCs. These receptor sequences come from a male donor in good health and CMV-seronegative.

This rearrangement joins TRBV7-9 to TRBJ2-2; TRBD1 might be the D (5 bases). The V end lost 1 base, the J end lost 1 base, and 19 bases lay between the germline ends. CDR3 size: 19 residues. The germline gives CDR1 SEHNR, CDR2 FQNEAQ (reference sequence). The CDR3 region is CASSLVGRGATMNTGELFF. The CDR3, as DNA: TGTGCCAGCAGCTTAGTGGGAAGGGGCGCCACCATGAACACCGGGGAGCTGTTTTTT.

The genes are TRBV5-1 and TRBJ1-6, with 8 bases aligning to TRBD1. Germline CDR1 reads SGHRS; CDR2 reads YFSETQ. V shed 4 bases and J 0 bases; nucleotides not matched to a gene: 6. The CDR3 extends over 17 amino acids. CDR3 nucleotides: TGCGCCAGCAGCAATCGACAGGGGAGCTCCTATAATTCACCCCTCCACTTT. Translated: CASSNRQGSSYNSPLHF.

V and J are TRBV4-3 and TRBJ1-4, with D perhaps TRBD1 (5 bases). Germline V gives CDR1 LGHNA, CDR2 YSLEER. V was trimmed by 0 bases and J by 5 bases, leaving 13 bases between them. This CDR3 is built from 16 residues. CDR3 nucleotide sequence: TGCGCCAGCAGCCAAGATATAGGGGAGGGGAATGAAAAACTGTTTTTT. This gives the protein CASSQDIGEGNEKLFF.

On this clone: Different DNA sequences within this sample yield the same CDR3. The chain recombines TRBV13 with TRBJ2-7; D gene uncertain. Trimming left V 1 base short and J 5 bases short, with 9 bases between. The CDR3 runs 13 residues. In germline, CDR1 is PRHDT, CDR2 FYEKMQ (reference sequence). The CDR3 nucleotides are TGTGCCAGCAGCTTAGTTCTGGGCCACGAGCAGTACTTC. Its translation is CASSLVLGHEQYF.

The V and J genes are TRBV6-5 and TRBJ2-3, with D possibly matching TRBD1 (5 bases). V lost 0 bases and J lost 5, with 12 bases in between. Germline assignment: CDR1 MNHEY and CDR2 SVGAGI. The CDR3 runs 15 residues. DNA for the CDR3: TGTGCCAGCAGTTACTCGGGGCTATCGGGAGATACGCAGTATTTT. It codes for CASSYSGLSGDTQYF.

V and J are TRBV19 and TRBJ2-1, with 7 bases that match TRBD2. Germline loops: CDR1 LNHDA, CDR2 SQIVND (reference sequence). The V and J ends lost 5 bases and 9 bases, in that order; junction bases with no gene match: 4. The CDR3 sequence is 12 residues long. CDR3 in amino acids: CASSLGRGEQFF. In DNA, the CDR3 is TGTGCCAGTAGTTTGGGGAGGGGTGAGCAGTTCTTC.

The rearrangement links TRBV10-3 to TRBJ2-2, with a tentative D call TRBD1 (5 bases). CDR3 size: 15 residues. V was clipped by 2 bases and J by 6 bases, with 13 bases between them. Germline loops: CDR1 ENHRY, CDR2 SYGVKD. The CDR3 nucleotides read TGTGCCATCAGTGAGAGACAGAGCCCACCCGGGGAGCTGTTTTTT. It specifies CAISERQSPPGELFF.

The chain has TRBV18 and TRBJ2-7, with D unresolved. Trimming took off 2 bases at V and 1 base at J, with 9 bases between the two ends. Germline-derived CDR1 and CDR2 are KGHSH and LQKENI. CDR3 length: 14 amino acids. CDR3 residues: CASSPRSGSYEQYF. CDR3 DNA sequence: TGTGCCAGCTCACCAAGGTCAGGATCCTACGAGCAGTACTTC. Using reference TRBV18 and TRBJ2-7 for the parts outside the CDR3, the full variable domain is NAGVMQNPRHLVRRRGQEARLRCSPMKGHSHVYWYRQLPEEGLKFMVYLQKENIIDESGMPKERFSAEFPKEGPSILRIQQVVRGDSAAYFCASSPRSGSYEQYFGPGTRLTVT.

V is TRBV7-9 and J is TRBJ1-4; D is possibly TRBD1 (6 bases). The V gene lost 1 base and the J gene lost 8 bases, with 14 bases spanning the gap. CDR3 length: 15 amino acids. Germline lookup yields CDR1 SEHNR and CDR2 FQNEAQ (reference sequence). The CDR3 nucleotides read TGTGCCAGCAGCTTAGGCCCGGACAGTGGGGAAAAACTGTTTTTT. This codes for CASSLGPDSGEKLFF. Combining the CDR3 with reference TRBV7-9 and TRBJ1-4 gives the whole variable domain DTGVSQNPRHKITKRGQNVTFRCDPISEHNRLYWYRQTLGQGPEFLTYFQNEAQLEKSRLLSDRFSAERPKGSFSTLEIQRTEQGDSAMYLCASSLGPDSGEKLFFGSGTQLSVL.

The genes are TRBV6-5 and TRBJ2-7; D possibly corresponds to TRBD2 (5 bases). CDR3 length: 12 residues. Trimming shortened V by 8 bases and J by 5 bases, and 13 bases separated the two germline ends. The germline V gene encodes CDR1 MNHEY and CDR2 SVGAGI. CDR3 region: CASSSGVNEQYF. The CDR3 region has the DNA TGTGCCAGCTCAAGCGGAGTTAACGAGCAGTACTTC.

The chain joins TRBV5-1 to TRBJ2-2, with a tentative D call TRBD1 (5 bases). V lost 0 bases, J lost 6 bases, and 9 bases lay in between. Germline CDR1 SGHRS, CDR2 YFSETQ. This CDR3 is 14 amino acids long. Here the CDR3 DNA reads TGCGCCAGCAGCTTGGGCCAGGGTGCCGGGGAGCTGTTTTTT. The encoded protein is CASSLGQGAGELFF. Full variable domain (remainder filled in from reference TRBV5-1 and TRBJ2-2): KAGVTQTPRYLIKTRGQQVTLSCSPISGHRSVSWYQQTPGQGLQFLFEYFSETQRNKGNFPGRFSGRQFSNSRSEMNVSTLELGDSALYLCASSLGQGAGELFFGEGSRLTVL.